One and the same sample provided the 21 T cell receptor beta chains below, sequenced in a study of metastatic and nonmetastatic thyroid tumors (dated by TCRdb to 2018 to 2020). Libraries were constructed by PCR. Sequencing was carried out with an Illumina HiSeq 4000. In-frame beta chains were kept once TCRdb had trimmed the public reads at Q25 with fastp and called clones with MiXCR. Recorded for this sample are 30,000 to 35,000 clones; approximately 34% of them occurred a single time. Approximately 22% of the sample is taken by the ten largest. No patient had received any treatment before thyroid surgery. Sequenced material: tumor tissue. The receptor set was obtained from a female donor with papillary thyroid cancer or a benign thyroid nodule (not recorded which). Some clones in this sample may be carry-over from other donors' samples.

The V call is TRBV4-1, the J call TRBJ1-2; D unresolved. From germline, CDR1 is MGHRA and CDR2 YSYEKL. The CDR3 spans 14 residues. Trimming left V 2 bases short and J 3 bases short, with 10 bases between. DNA of the CDR3: TGCGCCAGCAGCCAAAGGGCAGGAGACTATGGCTACACCTTC. It specifies CASSQRAGDYGYTF.

In this sample, this clone turned up a few times. The V gene is TRBV28, the J gene TRBJ2-2, with D perhaps matching TRBD1 or TRBD2 (5 bases each). CDR3 size: 10 residues. V was trimmed by 11 bases and J by 9 bases, leaving 10 bases between them. Germline values: CDR1 MDHEN, CDR2 SYDVKM. This CDR3 reads CAAGSRELFF. DNA of the CDR3: TGTGCCGCAGGGAGCCGGGAGCTGTTTTTT. Variable domain in full (rest from reference TRBV28 and TRBJ2-2): DVKVTQSSRYLVKRTGEKVFLECVQDMDHENMFWYRQDPGLGLRLIYFSYDVKMKEKGDIPEGYSVSREKKERFSLILESASTNQTSMYLCAAGSRELFFGEGSRLTVL.

This clone is classed as medium-sized (0.01 to 0.1%). The rearrangement links TRBV7-2 to TRBJ2-3; D may correspond to TRBD1 or TRBD2 (5 bases each). The CDR3 is made up of 15 amino acids. V dropped 1 base and J dropped 2 bases, with 10 bases sitting between them. Germline loops: CDR1 SGHTA, CDR2 FQGNSA. The CDR3 region is CASSLGGSLTDTQYF. Written as DNA, the CDR3 is TGTGCCAGCAGCTTAGGGGGGAGCCTCACAGATACGCAGTATTTT.

This clone was picked up a small number of times. CDR3 sequence (DNA): TGTGCCAGCAGTATCCTGGGGGACTCGAGGTCCTACGAGCAGTACTTC. Protein: CASSILGDSRSYEQYF. The rearrangement joins TRBV28 to TRBJ2-7; D is perhaps TRBD2 (6 bases). The CDR3 contains 16 residues. V lost 5 bases to trimming and J lost 1 base, with 18 bases between them. The V gene's germline CDR1 is MDHEN and CDR2 SYDVKM.

A remark on this clone: Other nucleotide sequences in the sample specify the same CDR3. V is TRBV4-1 and J is TRBJ1-5; weak D call: TRBD1 (5 bases). V shed 1 base and J shed 1 base, with 8 bases lying between them. This CDR3 spans 15 amino acids. CDR1 is MGHRA and CDR2 is YSYEKL in the germline V gene. The CDR3 region is CASSQVPGSNQPQHF. CDR3 DNA sequence: TGCGCCAGCAGCCAAGTCCCAGGGAGCAATCAGCCCCAGCATTTT.

This chain joins TRBV6-1 and TRBJ2-7; TRBD1 aligns across 9 bases. Germline lookup yields CDR1 MNHNS and CDR2 SASEGT. J was trimmed by 5 bases and V by 6 bases; bases with no gene match: 5. The CDR3 totals 13 residues. CDR3 amino acids: CASSQDRGHEQYF. The CDR3, as DNA: TGTGCCAGCAGCCAGGACAGGGGCCACGAGCAGTACTTC.

The gene calls are TRBV12-3 or TRBV12-4 and TRBJ2-1; possibly TRBD1 for D (6 bases). The length of the CDR3 is 11 residues. V shed 6 bases and J shed 6 bases, with 6 bases lying between them. In DNA, the CDR3 is TGTGCCAGCAGACAGGGCAATGAGCAGTTCTTC. Its translation is CASRQGNEQFF.

The table lists this clone with a few counts. This chain joins TRBV6-2 or TRBV6-3 and TRBJ1-2; D is ambiguous. The germline V and J ends were trimmed by 2 bases and 8 bases, with 9 bases remaining between them. The CDR3 contains 12 residues. Germline V gives CDR1 MNHEY, CDR2 SVGEGT. The CDR3 DNA sequence: TGTGCCAGCAGTTACGGGAGGTTCGGCTACACCTTC. Amino acids: CASSYGRFGYTF.

V gene TRBV4-1 combines with J gene TRBJ1-2; the match to TRBD1 covers 10 bases. V dropped 0 bases and J dropped 4; count of bases not matched to a gene: 8. The CDR3 is 17 residues long. Germline-derived CDR1 and CDR2 are MGHRA and YSYEKL. CDR3 DNA sequence: TGCGCCAGCAGCCAAGAGAGCGGGACAGGGGAGGGCTATGGCTACACCTTC. Protein sequence: CASSQESGTGEGYGYTF.

A note on this clone: One end of the junction does not line up with germline, which may come from a read error. The V and J genes are TRBV5-4 and TRBJ1-2; weak D call: TRBD1 (6 bases). Germline CDR1 and CDR2: SGHNT and YYREEE (reference sequence). The CDR3 contains 14 residues. For the CDR3, the DNA is TGTGCCAGCAGTTTGGACAGAACTAACTATGGCTACACCTTC. This codes for CASSLDRTNYGYTF.

This clone has a count of ten or more. Other DNA sequences in the same sample also yield this CDR3. V usage is TRBV15 and J usage is TRBJ2-7; 10 bases line up with TRBD1. CDR1 LNHNV and CDR2 YYDKDF come from the germline V gene (reference sequence). This CDR3 comprises 15 residues. The J segment lost 3 bases and the V segment lost 1 base, leaving 3 bases of the junction unmatched. The CDR3 is CATSRGTGGIYEQYF. CDR3 nucleotides: TGTGCCACCAGCAGAGGGACAGGGGGGATCTACGAGCAGTACTTC.

The rearrangement uses TRBV6-2 or TRBV6-3 and TRBJ1-2; no clear D gene. Germline CDR1 is MNHEY and CDR2 is SVGEGT. The CDR3 consists of 12 residues. Trimming stripped 2 bases from V and 5 bases from J, with 6 bases between. For the CDR3, the DNA is TGTGCCAGCAGTTACGTGGGATATGGCTACACCTTC. Its translation: CASSYVGYGYTF.

This chain uses TRBV27 with TRBJ2-7; possibly TRBD2 for D (8 bases). V was cut by 4 bases and J by 6 bases, with 19 bases left in between. CDR1 is MNHEY, CDR2 SMNVEV, per germline (reference sequence). The CDR3 is made up of 15 amino acids. This chain's CDR3 is CASSSGTAGRGEQYF. In nucleotides, the CDR3 is TGTGCCAGCAGTTCCGGGACAGCCGGGAGGGGCGAGCAGTACTTC.

The V call is TRBV2, the J call TRBJ2-7; 8 bases align to TRBD1. Germline assignment: CDR1 SNHLY and CDR2 FYNNEI. The ends lost 3 bases at V and 6 bases at J; junction bases unmatched: 19. The CDR3 is made up of 18 amino acids. The CDR3 coding sequence is TGTGCCAGCAGTGACACAGGGGGTAGCGAGCGGAGGGGCCTCGAGCAGTACTTC. As protein: CASSDTGGSERRGLEQYF.

The chain couples TRBV7-9 to TRBJ2-6, with a possible D match to TRBD2 (5 bases). The CDR3 is made up of 14 amino acids. CDR1 and CDR2 (germline): SEHNR, FQNEAQ (reference sequence). Trimming shortened V by 5 bases and J by 1 base, and 6 bases separated the two germline ends. The CDR3, as DNA: TGTGCCAGCAGCCCGGGGTCTGGGGCCAACGTCCTGACTTTC. Its translation is CASSPGSGANVLTF.

V is TRBV10-3 and J is TRBJ1-6; D unclear. This CDR3 has 16 residues. Looked up from germline, CDR1 is ENHRY and CDR2 is SYGVKD. V dropped 0 bases and J dropped 4 bases, with 10 bases sitting between them. The CDR3 spells CAISESRVTYNSPLHF. Here the CDR3 DNA reads TGTGCCATCAGTGAGTCGAGGGTAACTTATAATTCACCCCTCCACTTT.

This clone has just a few counts. The CDR3 nucleotides are TGTGCCAGCAGTTTAAGTGGTGTCCGGGGCTACACCTTC. Translating it yields CASSLSGVRGYTF. This sequence joins TRBV28 and TRBJ1-2; no firm D call. CDR1 and CDR2 from the germline V gene are MDHEN and SYDVKM. V lost 2 bases and J 8 bases, leaving 12 bases between the germline ends. The CDR3 loop spans 13 amino acids.

The rearrangement joins TRBV11-2 to TRBJ2-1; D not certain. CDR3 size: 15 residues. Per the germline V gene, CDR1 is SGHAT and CDR2 is FQNNGV. V shed 5 bases and J shed 0 bases, with 11 bases lying between them. CDR3 DNA: TGTGCCAGCAGCCCACGGTTCAGCTCCTACAATGAGCAGTTCTTC. Protein: CASSPRFSSYNEQFF.

This chain uses TRBV5-1 with TRBJ2-3; tentative D call: TRBD2 (6 bases). The CDR3 consists of 18 residues. Trimming pared 0 bases from V and 0 bases from J, leaving 17 bases between. Germline lookup yields CDR1 SGHRS and CDR2 YFSETQ. Here the CDR3 reads CASSLGLNELASTDTQYF. The CDR3 bases are TGCGCCAGCAGCTTGGGACTGAACGAACTAGCTAGCACAGATACGCAGTATTTT.

This clone was found a few times. The chain is built from TRBV6-1 and TRBJ1-1; a weak D match, TRBD1 (5 bases). The V and J ends lost 6 bases and 0 bases respectively, with 17 bases between them. The germline CDR1 and CDR2 sequences are MNHNS and SASEGT. CDR3 length: 16 amino acids. In DNA, the CDR3 is TGTGCCAGCAGCCCCGGTGGCCAGGGCTTGAACACTGAAGCTTTCTTT. Translation: CASSPGGQGLNTEAFF.

The chain joins TRBV4-1 to TRBJ2-2; no definite D call. Germline CDR1 MGHRA, CDR2 YSYEKL. Trimming removed 0 bases from V and 7 bases from J, with 15 bases in between. The CDR3 has 16 amino acids. The CDR3 here is CASSQESRAVDGELFF. The CDR3 DNA reads as TGCGCCAGCAGCCAAGAAAGTAGGGCGGTAGACGGGGAGCTGTTTTTT.